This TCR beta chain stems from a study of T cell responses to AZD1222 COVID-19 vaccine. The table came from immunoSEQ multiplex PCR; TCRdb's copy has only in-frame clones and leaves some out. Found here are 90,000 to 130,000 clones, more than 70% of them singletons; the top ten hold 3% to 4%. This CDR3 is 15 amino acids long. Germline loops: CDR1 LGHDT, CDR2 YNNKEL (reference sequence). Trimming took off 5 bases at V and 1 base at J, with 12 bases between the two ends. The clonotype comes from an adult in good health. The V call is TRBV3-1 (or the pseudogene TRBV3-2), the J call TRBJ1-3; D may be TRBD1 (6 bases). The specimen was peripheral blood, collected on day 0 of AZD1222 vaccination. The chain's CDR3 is CASSLGGASGNTIYF. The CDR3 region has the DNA TGTGCCAGCAGCTTGGGGGGCGCGTCTGGAAACACCATATATTTT.